These 10 T cell receptor beta chains came from one sample sequenced in a study of blood T cells in healthy people across ages (dated by TCRdb to about 2015). Libraries came from 5' RACE. This sample was sequenced with an Illumina HiSeq 2500. A second PCR of about 7 to 12 cycles was run with a J-beta primer mix and a sample-barcoded 5' primer. TCRdb cleaned the public reads at Q25 with fastp, built clones with MiXCR and kept in-frame beta chains. Each entry merges the rows of one CDR3 protein and shows their most common DNA and genes. The table for this sample lists 850,000 to 950,000 distinct CDR3 sequences; around 30% of them were counted only once. The ten largest clonotypes hold 15% to 20% of the sample. The sequenced material came from blood. The receptors originated from an elderly woman in good health.

The chain has TRBV5-5 and TRBJ1-2; TRBD1 agrees at 7 bases. The CDR3 totals 12 residues. Germline V lookup: CDR1 SGHKS, CDR2 YYEKEE (reference sequence). V lost 5 bases and J lost 8; bases outside the gene matches: 6. CDR3 DNA: TGTGCCAGCAGTATCACAGGGGCCGGCTACACCTTC. It specifies CASSITGAGYTF. Full variable domain (outside the CDR3, taken from reference TRBV5-5 and TRBJ1-2): DAGVTQSPTHLIKTRGQQVTLRCSPISGHKSVSWYQQVLGQGPQFIFQYYEKEERGRGNFPDRFSARQFPNYSSELNVNALLLGDSALYLCASSITGAGYTFGSGTRLTVV.

This sequence joins TRBV6-5 and TRBJ1-1, with a weak D call TRBD1 (5 bases). In germline, CDR1 is MNHEY, CDR2 SVGAGI. The V end was cut by 7 bases, the J end by 0 bases, with 9 bases between. The length of the CDR3 is 13 residues. The DNA for the CDR3 is TGTGCCAGCAAGCAGGGCTTGAACACTGAAGCTTTCTTT. Translated, it gives CASKQGLNTEAFF.

This clonotype was seen a handful of times. This chain connects TRBV6-1 to TRBJ2-1, with D possibly being TRBD2 (7 bases). The germline V and J ends were trimmed by 7 bases and 13 bases, with 35 bases remaining between them. The length of the CDR3 is 18 residues. Germline V gives CDR1 MNHNS, CDR2 SASEGT. The CDR3: CASKRSGGAGAGKETQFF. CDR3 coding DNA: TGTGCCAGCAAGAGGTCGGGAGGCGCGGGGGCGGGTAAAGAGACCCAGTTCTTC.

This clonotype was detected many times. V is TRBV10-3 and J is TRBJ2-5; 12 bases agree with TRBD2. The CDR3 runs to 20 residues. Losses at the gene ends were 4 bases for V and 1 base for J; bases not matched to a gene: 16. Per germline, CDR1 ENHRY and CDR2 SYGVKD. This chain's CDR3 is CAISGGIVTSGGRVQETQYF. In nucleotides, the CDR3 is TGTGCCATCAGTGGGGGAATCGTGACTAGCGGGGGCCGGGTCCAAGAGACCCAGTACTTC.

The chain is built from TRBV12-3 or TRBV12-4 and TRBJ2-3; a weak D match, TRBD1 (6 bases). The CDR3 loop spans 14 amino acids. V was clipped by 7 bases and J by 11 bases, with 22 bases between them. The CDR3 nucleotides are TGTGCCAGCACCCCAGGGGTCTCCGCAGATGTGCAGTATTTT. Its translation is CASTPGVSADVQYF.

This clonotype was recorded at least ten times. The chain combines TRBV6-2 or TRBV6-3 with TRBJ1-2; TRBD1 might be the D (6 bases). CDR3 length: 16 residues. Trimming stripped 7 bases from V and 0 bases from J, with 18 bases between. Germline values: CDR1 MNHEY, CDR2 SVGEGT. Written as DNA, the CDR3 is TGTGCCAGCACTAACTCAAGAGGGACACCTAACTATGGCTACACCTTC. Residues: CASTNSRGTPNYGYTF.

This clonotype occurred many times. The rearrangement joins TRBV2 to TRBJ1-2; D is unresolved. CDR3 length: 13 residues. V gave up 1 base and J gave up 1 base, with 4 bases separating them. CDR1 is SNHLY and CDR2 is FYNNEI in the germline V gene. CDR3 sequence: CASSEEINYGYTF. The CDR3 bases are TGTGCCAGCAGTGAAGAGATTAACTATGGCTACACCTTC.

This clonotype was detected only a few times. The CDR3, as DNA: TGTGCCAGCACTTCCTGGGCAATTCATCATCAGCCCCAGCATTTT. This codes for CASTSWAIHHQPQHF. This chain connects TRBV6-2 or TRBV6-3 to TRBJ1-5, with no clear D. This CDR3 is built from 15 residues. Germline V gene lookup returns CDR1 MNHEY and CDR2 SVGEGT. V was clipped by 7 bases and J by 5 bases, with 18 bases between them.

A note on this clonotype: This may come from a read error, since a much larger clone is one base off. This chain uses TRBV7-9 with TRBJ2-7, with D unresolved. The J call is doubtful: the DNA matches TRBJ2-5 better. CDR1 is SEHNR and CDR2 is FQNEAQ in the germline V gene (reference sequence). CDR3 size: 15 residues. Here the CDR3 reads CASGLFTRVQETQYF. CDR3 nucleotides: TGTGCCAGCGGCTTATTTACAAGGGTTCAAGAGACCCAGTACTTC.

The chain employs TRBV12-3 or TRBV12-4 and TRBJ2-4; 11 nucleotides agree with TRBD2. J was trimmed by 13 bases and V by 1 base; bases with no gene match: 9. The CDR3 consists of 15 residues. CDR3 residues: CASSLGTSGSWGQYF. The DNA of the CDR3 is TGTGCCAGCAGTTTAGGGACTAGCGGGTCTTGGGGGCAGTACTTC.